This TCR beta chain is drawn from a study of Tregs in tolerant kidney transplant recipients. Germline lookup yields CDR1 DFQATT and CDR2 SNEGSKA (reference sequence). V shed 5 bases and J 2 bases; nucleotides not matched to a gene: 4. The CDR3 extends over 15 amino acids. Comments on this clone: Its antigen remains unknown. The read halts 3 residues ahead of the CDR3 end, with the missing end drawn from the germline J gene.

Clones were read by immunoSEQ multiplex PCR, and TCRdb kept only the in-frame ones, dropping some. The repertoire table contains 25,000 to 35,000 clones. Study-wide points: Tregs expanded with activated donor B cells seemed most donor-specific.

Source: CD8+ T cells from blood, taken before the transplant. The receptor was derived from a human donor who received a combined kidney and bone marrow transplant. J is TRBJ2-4 and V is TRBV20-1; 12 nucleotides align to TRBD2. The CDR3 region is CSAPGLAGSKNIQYF. CDR3 DNA, as far as it was read: TGCAGTGCTCCCGGACTAGCGGGATCCAAAAACATT.